This entry lists 10 T cell receptor beta chains sequenced from one sample in a study of CD4 T cells in relation to SARS-CoV-2 and coronaviruses. Using immunoSEQ multiplex PCR, the repertoire was profiled, and TCRdb retains in-frame clones only, with some absent. The sample records 30,000 to 45,000 clones, around nine tenths being singletons. Sample: memory CD4+ T cells from PBMCs. The receptors were gathered from an adult with COVID-19.

The V and J genes are TRBV7-9 and TRBJ1-3, with no clear D. The CDR3 sequence is 16 residues long. Germline V gene sequence: CDR1 SEHNR, CDR2 FQNEAQ (reference sequence). Trimming pared 3 bases from V and 2 bases from J, leaving 14 bases between. This CDR3 is CASSFRTPRPGNTIYF. CDR3 coding DNA: TGTGCCAGCAGCTTTAGGACCCCTCGGCCTGGAAACACCATATATTTT.

The V gene is TRBV3-1 (or the pseudogene TRBV3-2), the J gene TRBJ2-3; D uncertain. Per the germline V gene, CDR1 is LGHDT and CDR2 is YNNKEL (reference sequence). Trimming left V 6 bases short and J 4 bases short, with 17 bases between. The CDR3 extends over 15 amino acids. This CDR3 is CASRISQERPDTQYF. The CDR3 DNA follows: TGTGCCAGCAGAATATCCCAGGAAAGGCCAGATACGCAGTATTTT.

The CDR3: CASSPGGQPGNEQFF. Here the CDR3 DNA reads TGCGCCAGCAGCCCGGGGGGCCAGCCAGGGAATGAGCAGTTCTTC. The rearrangement links TRBV5-1 to TRBJ2-1; perhaps TRBD2 as D (7 bases). V was trimmed by 4 bases and J by 7 bases, leaving 18 bases between them. CDR3 length: 15 amino acids. Germline lookup yields CDR1 SGHRS and CDR2 YFSETQ.

This clone was found once. The chain employs TRBV5-1 and TRBJ2-2, with D possibly TRBD1 on 6 matching bases. Germline V gives CDR1 SGHRS, CDR2 YFSETQ. There are 16 residues in the CDR3. V dropped 4 bases and J dropped 1 base, with 14 bases sitting between them. The DNA of the CDR3 is TGCGCCAGCAGCCTCCGACAGGTGCTGAACACCGGGGAGCTGTTTTTT. It is translated as CASSLRQVLNTGELFF.

V is TRBV21-1 and J is TRBJ1-2; TRBD1, the D gene given by the table, was not confirmed from the DNA. TRBV21-1 counts as a pseudogene. The CDR3 length is 14 residues. CDR3 DNA sequence: TGTGCCAGCAGCCGTCGGGACACCTACTATGGCTACACCTTC. It yields the protein CASSRRDTYYGYTF.

The rearrangement joins TRBV4-1 to TRBJ2-3; 11 bases agree with TRBD2. V was clipped by 0 bases and J by 4 bases; unmatched bases: 12. This CDR3 contains 19 residues. Germline values: CDR1 MGHRA, CDR2 YSYEKL. The DNA of the CDR3 is TGCGCCAGCAGCCAAGATAGAGGAGGTAGCGGGGGGGCCCCAGATACGCAGTATTTT. Translated: CASSQDRGGSGGAPDTQYF.

J is TRBJ2-7 and V is TRBV12-3 or TRBV12-4; D call uncertain. Trimming pared 5 bases from V and 2 bases from J, leaving 7 bases between. This CDR3 has 12 amino acids. The CDR3 region is CASSPGPYEQYF. As DNA, the CDR3 is TGTGCCAGCAGTCCCGGACCCTACGAGCAGTACTTC.

The chain has TRBV25-1 and TRBJ2-7; either TRBD1 or TRBD2 may fit D (5 bases each). V shed 6 bases and J shed 2 bases, with 14 bases lying between them. The CDR3 sequence is 14 residues long. Germline CDR1 is MGHDK and CDR2 is SYGVNS. CDR3 coding DNA: TGTGCCAGCAGCAAATCGGGGCCAGCCTACGAGCAGTACTTC. This translates into CASSKSGPAYEQYF.

The chain combines TRBV11-3 with TRBJ1-4, with 9 positions matching TRBD1. With V trimmed by 2 bases and J by 7 bases, 11 bases remained unmatched. Germline assignment: CDR1 SGHNT and CDR2 YENEEA. The CDR3 spans 17 residues. Here the CDR3 reads CASSLSRTGDGVEKLFF. Written as DNA, the CDR3 is TGTGCCAGCAGCTTATCGAGGACAGGGGATGGAGTTGAAAAACTGTTTTTT.

This rearrangement joins TRBV10-3 to TRBJ2-3; 9 bases are a match to TRBD1. CDR3 size: 14 residues. Looked up from germline, CDR1 is ENHRY and CDR2 is SYGVKD. Losses at the gene ends were 8 bases for V and 0 bases for J; bases not matched to a gene: 3. Written as DNA, the CDR3 is TGTGCCATCTGGGGACAGGGAAGCACAGATACGCAGTATTTT. Encoded protein: CAIWGQGSTDTQYF.